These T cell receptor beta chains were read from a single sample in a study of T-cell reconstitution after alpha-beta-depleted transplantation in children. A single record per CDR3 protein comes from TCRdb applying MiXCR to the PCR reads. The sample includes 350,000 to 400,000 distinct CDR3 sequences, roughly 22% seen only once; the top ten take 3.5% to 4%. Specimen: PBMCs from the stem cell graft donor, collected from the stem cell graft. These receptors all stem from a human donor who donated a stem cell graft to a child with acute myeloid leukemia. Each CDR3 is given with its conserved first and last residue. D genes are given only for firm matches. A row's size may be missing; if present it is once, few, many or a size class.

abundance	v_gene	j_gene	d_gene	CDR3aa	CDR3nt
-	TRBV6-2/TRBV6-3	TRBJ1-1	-	CASSYRRDTEAFF	TGTGCCAGCAGTTACCGGCGCGACACTGAAGCTTTCTTT
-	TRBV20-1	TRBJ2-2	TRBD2	CSAPTSGNTGELFF	TGCAGTGCCCCGACTAGCGGTAACACCGGGGAGCTGTTTTTT
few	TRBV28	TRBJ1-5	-	CASRIRRKVPGRNQPQHF	TGTGCCAGCAGGATCCGAAGAAAGGTGCCAGGGCGGAATCAGCCCCAGCATTTT
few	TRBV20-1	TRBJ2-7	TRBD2	CSARDLSGASGTASAHEQYF	TGCAGTGCTAGAGATCTATCCGGTGCTAGCGGTACTGCGTCGGCCCACGAGCAGTACTTC
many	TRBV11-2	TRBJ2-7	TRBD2	CAPKGLAGVYEQYF	TGTGCCCCCAAGGGACTAGCGGGTGTCTACGAGCAGTACTTC
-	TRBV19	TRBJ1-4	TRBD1	CASNTGVGLFF	TGTGCCAGTAACACAGGGGTTGGGCTGTTTTTT
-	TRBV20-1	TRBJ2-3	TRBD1	CSAGHRDRVTDTQYF	TGCAGTGCAGGACATCGGGACAGGGTCACAGATACGCAGTATTTT
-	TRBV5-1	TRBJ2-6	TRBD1	CASSTGFDPGANVLTF	TGCGCCAGCTCGACAGGGTTCGATCCTGGGGCCAACGTCCTGACTTTC
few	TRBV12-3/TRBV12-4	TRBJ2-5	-	CASQGGHETQYF	TGTGCCAGCCAGGGTGGGCACGAGACCCAGTACTTC
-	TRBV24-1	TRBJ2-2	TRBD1	CATSDLAGGTGELFF	TGTGCCACCAGTGATTTGGCAGGGGGAACCGGGGAGCTGTTTTTT
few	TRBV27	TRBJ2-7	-	CASTSLGHLSYEQYF	TGTGCCAGCACTTCCCTCGGACACCTCTCCTACGAGCAGTACTTC
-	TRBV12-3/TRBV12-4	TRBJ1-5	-	CASSSTGRFNQPQHF	TGTGCCAGCAGTTCGACAGGTAGATTCAATCAGCCCCAGCATTTT
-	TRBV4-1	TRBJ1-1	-	CASSQDTGGYTEAFF	TGCGCCAGCAGCCAAGACACAGGCGGTTACACTGAAGCTTTCTTT
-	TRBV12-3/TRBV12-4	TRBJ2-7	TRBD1	CASRRDREGGQYF	TGTGCCAGCAGGCGGGACAGGGAAGGAGGGCAGTACTTC
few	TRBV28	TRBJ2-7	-	CASSLATSNEQYF	TGTGCCAGCAGTTTGGCAACTAGTAACGAGCAGTACTTC
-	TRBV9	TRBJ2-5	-	CASSASTQETQYF	TGTGCCAGCAGCGCATCTACGCAAGAGACCCAGTACTTC
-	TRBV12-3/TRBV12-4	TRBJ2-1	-	CASSLRDQGYNEQFF	TGTGCCAGCAGTTTAAGGGACCAGGGTTACAATGAGCAGTTCTTC
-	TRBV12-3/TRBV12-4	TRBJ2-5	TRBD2	CASSFLGVRSGGETQYF	TGTGCCAGCAGTTTTTTGGGCGTCAGAAGCGGGGGGGAGACCCAGTACTTC
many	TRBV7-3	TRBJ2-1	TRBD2	CASSLTWGAGDPRRNEQFF	TGTGCCAGCAGCTTAACGTGGGGAGCGGGAGACCCGAGACGGAATGAGCAGTTCTTC
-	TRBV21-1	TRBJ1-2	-	CASSQDRAFIYGYTF	TGTGCCAGCAGCCAGGACAGGGCCTTTATTTATGGCTACACCTTC